This T cell receptor beta chain was observed in a study of tumor-infiltrating lymphocytes in primary liver carcinoma. Study-wide results and limits: Blood trailed tumors significantly in top-250-clone fraction (p = 0.039).

The tissue used was unsorted bulk material of about 20-33 mg. RNA and DNA were co-extracted from it with the AllPrep DNA/RNA mini kit. As to this clonotype: Its antigen remains unknown.

Priming with a constant-region primer yielded TCR beta cDNA from around 0.45 ug total RNA. Researchers made the TCR beta libraries by running three nested multiplex PCR rounds with slightly modified ARM-PCR. The two initial PCR rounds, around 11 cycles each, used TRBV1-TRBV30 forward and C-beta reverse primers. One entry per CDR3 protein results from TCRdb running MiXCR on the multiplex PCR reads. The data show tens of thousands of distinct CDR3 sequences, around 77% seen once. This CDR3 spans 15 amino acids. With 4 bases removed from V and 7 bases from J, the gap between germline ends came to 20 bases. The V gene's germline CDR1 is MGHRA and CDR2 YSYEKL.

V is TRBV4-1 and J is TRBJ2-7; D is unresolved. The sequence derives from a middle-aged man with primary liver carcinoma and hepatitis B virus infection. The sequencing input was liver tumor tissue from sampling region 5. Subset in this sample: tumor region T5, tumor centre. The CDR3 here is CASSRGFQHGNEQYF. The CDR3 nucleotides are TGCGCCAGCAGCCGAGGATTTCAACATGGAAATGAGCAGTACTTC.